Here is one T cell receptor beta chain with its context. Antigen unknown. Sequence at one end of the junction differs from germline and may be a read error. Three rounds of nested PCR, following a modified ARM-PCR protocol, produced the TCRbeta library. TCRdb reanalysed the multiplex PCR reads using MiXCR and keeps one entry per CDR3 protein. The sample gives about 70,000 distinct CDR3 sequences, roughly 72% of which show up once; roughly 30% is in the top ten. These data originate in a study of tumor and adjacent non-tumor tissue in lung cancer. Study as a whole: Patients were aged roughly 30 to 76, roughly 9 men and a handful of women, stage I to III. Each sample yielded around 4.2 million productive TCRbeta reads on average. General study findings and limits: Shorter survival was associated with higher TCR diversity in tumors. Tumor tissue had significantly higher TCR diversity than normal lung.

The CDR3 runs 16 residues. Germline CDR1 is DFQATT and CDR2 is SNEGSKA (reference sequence). No cell sorting was done before RNA was extracted from the tissue. Sequencing used lung tumor tissue. The TCR originated in a man in his fifties or sixties with non-small cell lung cancer. The chain is built from TRBV20-1 and TRBJ2-2; 10 nucleotides align to TRBD2. DNA for the CDR3: TGTAGTGCTACTTTAGCGGGAGGTCCGGAGACCGGGGAGCTGCTTTTT. Protein sequence: CSATLAGGPETGELLF.